The rows below give T cell receptor beta chains drawn from one sample of a study of regulatory T cells in long-lasting Graves disease. TCRdb redid the calling of the multiplex PCR reads with MiXCR, one entry per CDR3 protein. The sample includes about 440,000 distinct CDR3 sequences, about 15% of them seen just once. The data also belong to a second study, concerning T cells in Graves' hyperthyroidism and ophthalmopathy.

The specimen was peripheral blood mononuclear cells (PBMCs), collected at new diagnosis, from a patient treated with antithyroid drugs. All receptors come from a woman aged 18 to 35 with Graves disease. CDR3s include the opening cysteine and the closing phenylalanine or tryptophan. The D gene is left open where the match is weak. Clone size is shown for a subset of rows, as once, few, many or a class of expanded clone.

j_call d_call v_call clone_size cdr3_nt cdr3_aa
TRBJ2-1 TRBD2 TRBV12-3/TRBV12-4 . TGTGCCAGCAGAACAAAAGCGGGAGGCACCTACAATGAGCAGTTCTTC CASRTKAGGTYNEQFF
TRBJ1-5 . TRBV19 . TGTGCCAGTAGTACCCAGACCCCGAGGGGTCAGCCCCAGCATTTT CASSTQTPRGQPQHF
TRBJ2-7 . TRBV6-2/TRBV6-3 many TGTGCCAGCAGTTACGTCAGGGGACCCTACGAGCAGTACTTC CASSYVRGPYEQYF
TRBJ2-3 . TRBV6-5 few TGTGCCAGCCGTTGGGAGACCGGCACAGATACGCAGTATTTT CASRWETGTDTQYF
TRBJ2-1 TRBD2 TRBV6-2/TRBV6-3 . TGTGCCAGCAGGTCTAGCGGGAACCAAGGGGAGCAGCTCTTC CASRSSGNQGEQLF
TRBJ2-1 TRBD1 TRBV7-8 many TGTGCCAGCAGAAAACTCGGACAGGGACAGAACAACAATGAGCAGTTCTTC CASRKLGQGQNNNEQFF
TRBJ2-1 TRBD2 TRBV18 few TGTGCCAGCTCACAGGACCGGGAGGCCTCCTACAATGAGCAGTTCTTC CASSQDREASYNEQFF
TRBJ2-5 TRBD1 TRBV29-1 . TGCAGCGTTGATGATAGGGGGCGCACGGAGACCCAGTACTTC CSVDDRGRTETQYF
TRBJ1-1 . TRBV3-1 few TGTGCCAGCAGCCAAGTTACACCGAGCACTGAAGCTTTCTTT CASSQVTPSTEAFF
TRBJ2-5 TRBD1 TRBV29-1 few TGCAGCGTTGAAGATCTAGGGACAGGGGTAGAGACCCAGTACTTC CSVEDLGTGVETQYF
TRBJ2-5 TRBD1 TRBV2 many TGTGCCAGCTCTTTCGGGACAGCAAAAGAGACCCAGTACTTC CASSFGTAKETQYF
TRBJ2-7 TRBD2 TRBV10-2 . TGCGCCAGCACGGATCTAGCGGGAGCGTCACCCTACGAGCAGTACTTC CASTDLAGASPYEQYF